These 15 T cell receptor beta chains share one sample of origin, sequenced in a study of T cell changes during pregnancy in multiple sclerosis. The method was immunoSEQ multiplex PCR; TCRdb's version includes in-frame clones alone and lacks a portion of them. This sample has roughly 100,000 clones, with approximately 90% found just once. Material: peripheral blood, obtained after pregnancy. The receptors shown here come from a female donor with multiple sclerosis, enrolled in a pregnancy study.

This chain uses TRBV2 with TRBJ2-5; no firm D call. The tail of the sequence fits TRBJ2-7 better, so the J call may be wrong. This CDR3 has 12 amino acids. CDR1 and CDR2 (germline): SNHLY, FYNNEI. CDR3 region: CASSPQAYEQYF. The CDR3 DNA reads TGTGCCAGCAGTCCTCAGGCCTACGAGCAGTACTTC.

This chain joins TRBV7-2 and TRBJ2-3, with no clear D. Trimming cost V 1 base and J 1 base, with 9 bases left between them. CDR1 is SGHTA, CDR2 FQGNSA, per germline. The CDR3 is 15 amino acids. In DNA, the CDR3 is TGTGCCAGCAGCTTAGACCTGCAGGGCACAGATACGCAGTATTTT. Amino acid sequence: CASSLDLQGTDTQYF.

The V gene is TRBV5-4, the J gene TRBJ1-6, with D tentatively TRBD1 (5 bases). This CDR3 has 15 amino acids. Trimming removed 3 bases at V and 9 bases at J, with 16 bases between. CDR1 SGHNT and CDR2 YYREEE come from the germline V gene (reference sequence). CDR3 amino acids: CASSSRAVRGSPLHF. The DNA for the CDR3 is TGTGCCAGCAGCTCCCGAGCAGTAAGGGGTTCACCCCTCCACTTT.

V and J are TRBV7-3 and TRBJ2-2; D possibly corresponds to TRBD2 (5 bases). The CDR3 totals 15 residues. The V end lost 2 bases, the J end lost 4 bases, and 11 bases lay between the germline ends. CDR1 is SGHTA and CDR2 is FQGTGA in the germline V gene. The CDR3 coding sequence is TGTGCCAGCAGCTTAGACATGGCGGGCACCGGGGAGCTGTTTTTT. It codes for CASSLDMAGTGELFF.

The V call is TRBV6-6, the J call TRBJ1-1, with 7 bases fitting TRBD1. V lost 3 bases and J lost 6; bases outside the gene matches: 4. The CDR3 runs to 13 residues. In germline, CDR1 is MNHNY, CDR2 SVGAGI (reference sequence). The CDR3 nucleotides are TGTGCCAGCAGTTATCCAGGGGGTTCTGAAGCTTTCTTT. This encodes CASSYPGGSEAFF.

The chain carries TRBV9 and TRBJ1-1; 8 bases are a match to TRBD1. This CDR3 is built from 15 residues. The V gene's germline CDR1 is SGDLS and CDR2 YYNGEE. J lost 7 bases, V lost 0 bases, and 8 bases had no gene match. CDR3 bases: TGTGCCAGCAGCGTAGGAGCAGGGGGCCCCCATGAAGCTTTCTTT. This translates into CASSVGAGGPHEAFF.

The genes are TRBV9 and TRBJ1-4; D ambiguous. The CDR3 length is 12 residues. V gave up 3 bases and J gave up 8 bases, with 8 bases separating them. Looked up from germline, CDR1 is SGDLS and CDR2 is YYNGEE. This chain's CDR3 is CASSGGGEKLFF. Written as DNA, the CDR3 is TGTGCCAGCAGCGGAGGCGGGGAAAAACTGTTTTTT. Variable domain in full (rest from reference TRBV9 and TRBJ1-4): DSGVTQTPKHLITATGQRVTLRCSPRSGDLSVYWYQQSLDQGLQFLIQYYNGEERAKGNILERFSAQQFPDLHSELNLSSLELGDSALYFCASSGGGEKLFFGSGTQLSVL.

The chain uses TRBV4-1 and TRBJ2-7; D possibly corresponds to TRBD1 (6 bases). V lost 1 base, J lost 4 bases, and 14 bases lay in between. The CDR3 runs 15 residues. Looked up from germline, CDR1 is MGHRA and CDR2 is YSYEKL. The CDR3 loop is CASSQGTAPTYEQYF. The CDR3 DNA reads TGCGCCAGCAGCCAAGGGACAGCCCCTACTTACGAGCAGTACTTC.

The genes are TRBV11-2 and TRBJ2-5; 7 bases are shared with TRBD2. The CDR3 length is 14 residues. From germline, CDR1 is SGHAT and CDR2 FQNNGV. V shed 4 bases, J shed 0 bases, and the junction held 2 bases outside the gene matches. The CDR3 sequence is CASSYSGNQETQYF. In DNA, the CDR3 is TGTGCCAGCAGCTACAGCGGGAACCAAGAGACCCAGTACTTC.

The chain links TRBV27 to TRBJ1-2; 7 nucleotides agree with TRBD1. CDR1 and CDR2 (germline): MNHEY, SMNVEV (reference sequence). The length of the CDR3 is 15 residues. V was clipped by 4 bases and J by 7 bases; unmatched bases: 12. The CDR3 spells CASSSGQGVGRGYTF. The CDR3 nucleotides read TGTGCCAGCAGTTCAGGCCAGGGGGTCGGTCGTGGCTACACCTTC.

In DNA form, the CDR3 reads TGTGCCAGCTCACCCCGGACAGGGGTTACCGGGGAGCTGTTTTTT. Its translation: CASSPRTGVTGELFF. The J gene is TRBJ2-2, the V gene TRBV18; TRBD1 matches 9 bases. Trimming removed 3 bases from V and 5 bases from J; junction bases left unmatched: 4. The length of the CDR3 is 15 residues. Germline CDR1 reads KGHSH; CDR2 reads LQKENI.

V is TRBV5-1 and J is TRBJ2-5; TRBD2 aligns across 9 bases. From germline, CDR1 is SGHRS and CDR2 YFSETQ. The CDR3 extends over 15 amino acids. The V gene end was trimmed by 3 bases and the J gene end by 5 bases; junction bases not matched to a gene: 8. In nucleotides, the CDR3 is TGCGCCAGCAGCTCCGGGGTAGCGGGGGCGGAGACCCAGTACTTC. It encodes CASSSGVAGAETQYF.

A single count supports this clone. The genes are TRBV5-4 and TRBJ2-1; 8 bases match TRBD2. CDR3 length equals 13 residues. CDR1 and CDR2 from the germline V gene are SGHNT and YYREEE (reference sequence). J lost 9 bases, V lost 3 bases, and 5 bases had no gene match. The CDR3 bases are TGTGCCAGCAGCTCGGGACTAGTACGTGAGCAGTTCTTC. As protein: CASSSGLVREQFF.

The CDR3 loop is CASSRRRGVSYEQYF. The CDR3 DNA follows: TGTGCCAGCAGCCGTAGGCGGGGGGTCTCCTACGAGCAGTACTTC. The chain recombines TRBV6-1 with TRBJ2-7, with 8 positions matching TRBD2. The CDR3 extends over 15 amino acids. After removal of 6 bases from V and 0 bases from J, the junction contained 7 bases not matched to a gene. Germline V lookup: CDR1 MNHNS, CDR2 SASEGT.

The chain employs TRBV11-3 and TRBJ2-2; no definite D call. This CDR3 spans 13 amino acids. CDR1 and CDR2 (germline): SGHNT, YENEEA. V was cut by 0 bases and J by 6 bases, with 5 bases left in between. The DNA for the CDR3 is TGTGCCAGCAGCTTAGATCGAGCCGGGGAGCTGTTTTTT. Protein sequence: CASSLDRAGELFF.